The present TCR beta chain was sequenced within a study of shared clonotypes between healthy human individuals. The data were produced by immunoSEQ multiplex PCR, yet TCRdb's version contains in-frame clones alone and is incomplete. The top ten hold about 11% of the sample, which has approximately 440,000 clones, 70% to 80% seen once. The CDR3 covers 14 residues. V was shortened by 2 bases and J by 4 bases, with 9 bases between the two germline ends. Germline CDR1 is WNHNN and CDR2 is SYGVQD (reference sequence). Donors had no recently reported acute infections or vaccinations and were HIV-negative. The material sequenced was PBMCs. The TCR sequence derives from a woman between 40 and 50 years old in good health. Some clones in this sample may be carry-over from other donors' samples. The V and J genes are TRBV10-1 and TRBJ2-1; D not resolved. CDR3 nucleotide sequence: TGCGCCAGCAGTGAGGGCGAGACATACAATGAGCAGTTCTTC. Its protein product is CASSEGETYNEQFF.